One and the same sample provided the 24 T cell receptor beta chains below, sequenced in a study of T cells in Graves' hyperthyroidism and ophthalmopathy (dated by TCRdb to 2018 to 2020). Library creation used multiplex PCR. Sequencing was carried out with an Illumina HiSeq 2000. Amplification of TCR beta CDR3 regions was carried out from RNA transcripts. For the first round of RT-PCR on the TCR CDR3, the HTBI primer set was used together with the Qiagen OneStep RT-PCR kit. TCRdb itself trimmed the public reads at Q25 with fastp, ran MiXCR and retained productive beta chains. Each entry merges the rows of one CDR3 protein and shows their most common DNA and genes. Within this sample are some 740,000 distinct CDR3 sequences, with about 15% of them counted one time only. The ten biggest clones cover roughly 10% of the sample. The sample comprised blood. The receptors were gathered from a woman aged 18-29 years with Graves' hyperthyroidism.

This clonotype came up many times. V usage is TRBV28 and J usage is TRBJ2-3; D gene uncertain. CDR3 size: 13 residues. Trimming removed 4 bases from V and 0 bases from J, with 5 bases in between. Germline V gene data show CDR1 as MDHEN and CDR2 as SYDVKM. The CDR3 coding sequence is TGTGCCAGCAGTTGGAGTAGCACAGATACGCAGTATTTT. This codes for CASSWSSTDTQYF.

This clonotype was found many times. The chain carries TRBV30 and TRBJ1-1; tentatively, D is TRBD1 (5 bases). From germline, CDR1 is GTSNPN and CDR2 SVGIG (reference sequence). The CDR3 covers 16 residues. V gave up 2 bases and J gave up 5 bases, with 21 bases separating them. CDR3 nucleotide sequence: TGTGCCTGGAGTTCCCCTCGGGGACCGCCTGGGACTGAAGCTTTCTTT. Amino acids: CAWSSPRGPPGTEAFF.

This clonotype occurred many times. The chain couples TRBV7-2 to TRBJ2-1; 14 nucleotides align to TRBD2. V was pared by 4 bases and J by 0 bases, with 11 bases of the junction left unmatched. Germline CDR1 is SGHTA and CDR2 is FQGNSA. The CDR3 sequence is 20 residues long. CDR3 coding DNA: TGTGCCAGCAGCTCCCCCGGACTAGCGGGAGGTTCGAGCTCCTACAATGAGCAGTTCTTC. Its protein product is CASSSPGLAGGSSSYNEQFF.

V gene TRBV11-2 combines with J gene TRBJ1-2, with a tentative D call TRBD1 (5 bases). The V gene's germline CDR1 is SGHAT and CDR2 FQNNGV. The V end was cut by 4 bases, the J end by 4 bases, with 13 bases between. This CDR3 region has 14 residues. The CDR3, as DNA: TGTGCCAGCAGCTACTCGCAAGACAGCTATGGCTACACCTTC. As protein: CASSYSQDSYGYTF. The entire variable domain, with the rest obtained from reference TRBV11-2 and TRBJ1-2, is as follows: EAGVAQSPRYKIIEKRQSVAFWCNPISGHATLYWYQQILGQGPKLLIQFQNNGVVDDSQLPKDRFSAERLKGVDSTLKIQPAKLEDSAVYLCASSYSQDSYGYTFGSGTRLTVV.

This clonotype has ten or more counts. CDR3 nucleotides: TGTGCCAGCAGTCGCAGGGGTTGGGCTGAAGCTTTCTTT. Its protein is CASSRRGWAEAFF. The chain carries TRBV12-3 or TRBV12-4 and TRBJ1-1, with a possible D match to TRBD1 (6 bases). Trimming took 5 bases from V and 6 from J, leaving 13 bases between them. The CDR3 runs 13 residues.

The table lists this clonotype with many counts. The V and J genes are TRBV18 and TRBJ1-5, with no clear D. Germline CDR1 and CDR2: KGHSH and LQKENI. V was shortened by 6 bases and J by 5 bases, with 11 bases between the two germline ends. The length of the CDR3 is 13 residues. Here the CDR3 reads CASSRAGDQPQHF. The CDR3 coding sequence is TGTGCCAGCTCGCGAGCGGGAGATCAGCCCCAGCATTTT.

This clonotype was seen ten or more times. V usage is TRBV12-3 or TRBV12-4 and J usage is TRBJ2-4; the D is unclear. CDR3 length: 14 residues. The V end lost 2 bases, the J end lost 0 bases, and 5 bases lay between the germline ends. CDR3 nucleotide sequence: TGTGCCAGCAGTTTACCCATAGCCAAAAACATTCAGTACTTC. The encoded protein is CASSLPIAKNIQYF.

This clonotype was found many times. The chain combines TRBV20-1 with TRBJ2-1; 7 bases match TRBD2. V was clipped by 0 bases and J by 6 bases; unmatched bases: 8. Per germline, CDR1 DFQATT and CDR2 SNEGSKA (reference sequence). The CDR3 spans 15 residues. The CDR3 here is CSARDRLAVPNEQFF. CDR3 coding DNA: TGCAGTGCTAGAGATAGGCTAGCGGTCCCCAATGAGCAGTTCTTC.

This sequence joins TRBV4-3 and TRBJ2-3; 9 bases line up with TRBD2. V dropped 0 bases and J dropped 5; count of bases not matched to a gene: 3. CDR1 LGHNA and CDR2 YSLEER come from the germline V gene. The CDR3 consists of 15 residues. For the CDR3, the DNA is TGCGCCAGCAGCCAAGATAGCGGGAGTGGAGATACGCAGTATTTT. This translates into CASSQDSGSGDTQYF.

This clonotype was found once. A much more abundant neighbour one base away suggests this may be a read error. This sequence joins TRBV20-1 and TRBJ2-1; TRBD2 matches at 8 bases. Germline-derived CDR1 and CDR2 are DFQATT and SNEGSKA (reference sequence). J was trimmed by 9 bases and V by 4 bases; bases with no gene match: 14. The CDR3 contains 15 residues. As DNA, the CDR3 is TGCAGTGCTAACCAAGCGGGAGTGGGTAGGGGTGAGCAGTTCTTC. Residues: CSANQAGVGRGEQFF.

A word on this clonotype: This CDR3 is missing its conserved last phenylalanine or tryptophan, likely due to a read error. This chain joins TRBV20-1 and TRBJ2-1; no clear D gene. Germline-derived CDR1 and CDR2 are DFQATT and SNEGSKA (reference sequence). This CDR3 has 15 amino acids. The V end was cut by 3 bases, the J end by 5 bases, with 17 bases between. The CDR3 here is CSARELAGPNNEQFV. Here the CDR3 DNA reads TGCAGTGCTAGGGAGCTCGCTGGGCCTAACAATGAGCAGTTCGTC.

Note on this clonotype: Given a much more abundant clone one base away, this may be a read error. CDR3 sequence: CASSPSGIFYEQFF. The CDR3 DNA is TGCGCCAGCAGCCCGAGCGGGATTTTCTACGAGCAGTTCTTC. The rearrangement joins TRBV4-3 to TRBJ2-7; 7 nucleotides line up with TRBD2. The J call is in doubt because the DNA end fits TRBJ2-1 better. Germline V gene data show CDR1 as LGHNA and CDR2 as YSLEER. The CDR3 length is 14 residues.

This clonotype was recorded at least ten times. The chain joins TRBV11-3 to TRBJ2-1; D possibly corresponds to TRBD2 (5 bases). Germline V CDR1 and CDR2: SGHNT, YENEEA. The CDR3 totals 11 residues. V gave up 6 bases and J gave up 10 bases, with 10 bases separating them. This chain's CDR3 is CASRLAMEQFF. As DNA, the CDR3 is TGTGCCAGCAGGCTAGCAATGGAGCAGTTCTTC. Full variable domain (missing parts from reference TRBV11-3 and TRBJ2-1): EAGVVQSPRYKIIEKKQPVAFWCNPISGHNTLYWYLQNLGQGPELLIRYENEEAVDDSQLPKDRFSAERLKGVDSTLKIQPAELGDSAVYLCASRLAMEQFFGPGTRLTVL.

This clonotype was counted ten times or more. CDR3 in DNA: TGTGCCAGCTCACCGACAGGTTACCCAATGAACACTGAAGCTTTCTTT. Its protein is CASSPTGYPMNTEAFF. This chain joins TRBV18 and TRBJ1-1; D possibly corresponds to TRBD1 (6 bases). The ends were cut back, 3 bases at V and 0 bases at J, with 14 bases in the middle. CDR3 length: 16 amino acids. The germline gives CDR1 KGHSH, CDR2 LQKENI.

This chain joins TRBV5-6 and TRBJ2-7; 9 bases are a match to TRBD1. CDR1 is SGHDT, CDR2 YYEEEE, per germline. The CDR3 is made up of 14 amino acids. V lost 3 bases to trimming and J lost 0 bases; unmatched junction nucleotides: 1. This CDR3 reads CASSWTGDSYEQYF. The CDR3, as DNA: TGTGCCAGCAGCTGGACAGGGGACTCCTACGAGCAGTACTTC. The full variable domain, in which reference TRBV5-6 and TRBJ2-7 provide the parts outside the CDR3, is DAGVTQSPTHLIKTRGQQVTLRCSPKSGHDTVSWYQQALGQGPQFIFQYYEEEERQRGNFPDRFSGHQFPNYSSELNVNALLLGDSALYLCASSWTGDSYEQYFGPGTRLTVT.

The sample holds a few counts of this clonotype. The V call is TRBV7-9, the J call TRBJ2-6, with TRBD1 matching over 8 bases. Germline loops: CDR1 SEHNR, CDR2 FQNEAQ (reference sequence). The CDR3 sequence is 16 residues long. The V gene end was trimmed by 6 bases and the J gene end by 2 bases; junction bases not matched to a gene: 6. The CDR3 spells CASRPNRGTGANVLTF. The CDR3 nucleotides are TGTGCCAGCAGACCTAACAGGGGGACTGGGGCCAACGTCCTGACTTTC. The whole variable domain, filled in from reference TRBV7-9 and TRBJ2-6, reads DTGVSQNPRHKITKRGQNVTFRCDPISEHNRLYWYRQTLGQGPEFLTYFQNEAQLEKSRLLSDRFSAERPKGSFSTLEIQRTEQGDSAMYLCASRPNRGTGANVLTFGAGSRLTVL.

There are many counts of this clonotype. CDR3 sequence: CASSRRGETQYF. DNA for the CDR3: TGTGCCAGCTCAAGGCGAGGGGAGACCCAGTACTTC. V and J are TRBV18 and TRBJ2-5; D is possibly TRBD2 (5 bases). Trimming left V 5 bases short and J 5 bases short, with 9 bases between. Germline-derived CDR1 and CDR2 are KGHSH and LQKENI. There are 12 residues in the CDR3.

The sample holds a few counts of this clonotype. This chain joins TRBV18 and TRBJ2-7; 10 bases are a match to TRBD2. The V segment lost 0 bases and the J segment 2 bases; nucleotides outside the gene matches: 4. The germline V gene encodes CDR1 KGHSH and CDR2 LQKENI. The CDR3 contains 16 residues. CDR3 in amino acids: CASSPPSGRPTYEQYF. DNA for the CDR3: TGTGCCAGCTCACCACCTAGCGGGAGGCCCACCTACGAGCAGTACTTC.

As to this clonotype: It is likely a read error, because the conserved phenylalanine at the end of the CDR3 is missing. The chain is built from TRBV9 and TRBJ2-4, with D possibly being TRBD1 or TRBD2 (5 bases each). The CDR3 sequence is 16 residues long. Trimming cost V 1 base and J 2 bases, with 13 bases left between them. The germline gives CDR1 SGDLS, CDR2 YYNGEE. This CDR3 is CASSVNPRGTKNIQYL. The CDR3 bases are TGTGCCAGCAGCGTAAACCCGAGGGGTACCAAAAACATTCAGTACCTC.

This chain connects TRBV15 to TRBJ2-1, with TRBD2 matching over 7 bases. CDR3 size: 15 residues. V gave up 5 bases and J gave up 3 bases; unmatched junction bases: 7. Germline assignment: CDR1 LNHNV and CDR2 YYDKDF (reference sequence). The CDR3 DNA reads TGTGCCACCAGCCAGAGGGCTAGCGGCTACAATGAGCAGTTCTTC. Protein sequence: CATSQRASGYNEQFF.

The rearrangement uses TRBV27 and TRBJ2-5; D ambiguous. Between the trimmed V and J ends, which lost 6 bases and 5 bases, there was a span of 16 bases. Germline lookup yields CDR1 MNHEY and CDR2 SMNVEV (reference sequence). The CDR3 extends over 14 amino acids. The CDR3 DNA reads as TGTGCCAGCAGCGACTTCCTGAATGGGGAGACCCAGTACTTC. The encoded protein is CASSDFLNGETQYF.

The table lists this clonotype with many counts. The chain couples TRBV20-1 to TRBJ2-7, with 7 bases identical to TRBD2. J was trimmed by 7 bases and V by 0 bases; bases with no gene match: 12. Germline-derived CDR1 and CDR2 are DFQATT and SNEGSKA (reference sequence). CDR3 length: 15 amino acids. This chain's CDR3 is CSARDTVERGREQYF. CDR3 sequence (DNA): TGCAGTGCTAGAGATACAGTTGAGCGGGGTAGGGAGCAGTACTTC.

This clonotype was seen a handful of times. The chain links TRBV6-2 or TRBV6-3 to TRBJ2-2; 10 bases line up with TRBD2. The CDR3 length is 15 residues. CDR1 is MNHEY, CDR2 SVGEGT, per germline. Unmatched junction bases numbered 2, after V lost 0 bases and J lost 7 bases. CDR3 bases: TGTGCCAGCAGTTACTCGTGGACTAGCGGCGGGGAGCTGTTTTTT. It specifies CASSYSWTSGGELFF.

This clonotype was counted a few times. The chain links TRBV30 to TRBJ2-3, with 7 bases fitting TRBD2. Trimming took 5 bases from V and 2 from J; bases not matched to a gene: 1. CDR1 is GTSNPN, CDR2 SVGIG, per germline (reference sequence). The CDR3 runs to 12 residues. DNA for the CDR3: TGTGCCTGGGCGGGAGACACAGATACGCAGTATTTT. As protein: CAWAGDTDTQYF.